This T cell receptor (beta chain) was identified in a study of identical twins. Notes on the study in general: Findings depended on cross-sectional statistics rather than tracking the same donors.

This clonotype was picked up many times. Its antigen is as yet unknown. V lost 8 bases and J lost 2, with 10 bases in between. The CDR3 runs to 12 residues. Per germline, CDR1 ENHRY and CDR2 SYGVKD. TCRdb itself ran the 5' RACE reads through MiXCR, one entry per CDR3 protein. This table has 130,000 to 150,000 distinct CDR3 sequences, under 4.5% appearing once. The chain couples TRBV10-3 to TRBJ2-7; a weak D match, TRBD2 (7 bases). The source is a man between 18 and 29 years old in good health. Source material: memory T cells sorted from blood. The CDR3 DNA reads as TGTGCCATCGGGGAGGGGGCCTACGAGCAGTACTTC. Translating gives CAIGEGAYEQYF.